Listed below are T cell receptor beta chains from one sample, sequenced in a study of blood T cell repertoires in COVID-19. Profiled with immunoSEQ multiplex PCR; TCRdb holds only in-frame clones, not every one. The table lists roughly 270,000 clones, nearly 90% of them singletons. Sequences were obtained from peripheral blood. These receptors were taken from a man aged 18 to 29 with active or convalescent COVID-19. Both conserved end residues are part of each CDR3. D genes are given only for firm matches. Part of the rows lack a size; the others show once, few, many or a class for expanded clones.

V gene	D gene	J gene	clone size	CDR3 DNA	CDR3 protein
TRBV6-5	-	TRBJ1-2	-	TGTGCCAGCAGTTACACCGGCTCCGGGGGATTCTATGGCTACACCTTC	CASSYTGSGGFYGYTF
TRBV5-5	TRBD1	TRBJ1-5	-	TGTGCCAGCAGCTTAGAACCGGACAGGGGGTTCAATCAGCCCCAGCATTTT	CASSLEPDRGFNQPQHF
TRBV27	TRBD1	TRBJ1-2	-	TGTGCCAGCAGAACCCGGGACAGGGGGCTCTTGCGCTATGGCTACACCTTC	CASRTRDRGLLRYGYTF
TRBV5-1	TRBD1	TRBJ2-7	once	TGCGCCAGCAGCTTTTTCGGGAGTGACAGGGGAGACGAGCAGTACTTC	CASSFFGSDRGDEQYF
TRBV11-2	-	TRBJ2-3	-	TGTGCCAGCAGCTCTCTGGATACGCAGTATTTT	CASSSLDTQYF
TRBV6-5	-	TRBJ1-6	-	TGTGCCAGCAGTCTAGGGAGTACTTCACCCCTCCACTTT	CASSLGSTSPLHF
TRBV4-3	TRBD2	TRBJ2-1	-	TGCGCCAGCAGCCAAGGGCTAGCGGGGCGGAATGAGCAGTTCTTC	CASSQGLAGRNEQFF
TRBV6-5	-	TRBJ1-1	-	TGTGCCAGCAGTTACATGGGAGGGGTGAACACTGAAGCTTTCTTT	CASSYMGGVNTEAFF
TRBV18	TRBD2	TRBJ2-1	once	TGTGCCAGCCTACCCCTCGGACTAGCGGCCAGCTCCTACAATGAGCAGTTCTTC	CASLPLGLAASSYNEQFF
TRBV25-1	TRBD1	TRBJ2-1	-	TGTGCCAGCCTCCCCCCCGGGACAGCCTACAATGAGCAGTTCTTC	CASLPPGTAYNEQFF
TRBV18	TRBD1	TRBJ2-7	-	TGTGCCAGCTCACCCCTGGACAGGGGCCTTTCCTACGAGCAGTACTTC	CASSPLDRGLSYEQYF
TRBV14	-	TRBJ1-4	-	TGTGCCAGCAGCCAAATGTGGAGCGCCTATAGGGGGAAACTGTTTTTT	CASSQMWSAYRGKLFF
TRBV29-1	-	TRBJ2-7	-	TGCAGCGTTGAAGCCAAGGGGGCCTACGAGCAGTACTTC	CSVEAKGAYEQYF
TRBV19	TRBD1	TRBJ1-2	-	TGTGCCAGTAGTCGGACAGGGGATTGGGCCCAAGCTAACTATGGCTACACCTTC	CASSRTGDWAQANYGYTF
TRBV9	TRBD1	TRBJ1-5	-	TGTGCCAGATGGACAGGAGAGAATCAGCCCCAGCATTTT	CARWTGENQPQHF
TRBV2	-	TRBJ1-5	-	TGTGCCAGCAGCCAGGGATTCGGCAATCAGCCCCAGCATTTT	CASSQGFGNQPQHF
TRBV9	-	TRBJ2-3	-	TGTGCCAGCAGCCCTTCTAGCGCAGATACGCAGTATTTT	CASSPSSADTQYF
TRBV5-1	-	TRBJ2-1	-	TGCGCCAGCAGCCTTGGGGGCGGTTGGCAGTTCTTC	CASSLGGGWQFF
TRBV28	-	TRBJ1-4	-	TGTGCCAGCAGTTCCAGACAGGCGACTGGCGGGTACCTAAAACTGTTTTTT	CASSSRQATGGYLKLFF
TRBV24-1	TRBD1	TRBJ1-2	-	TGTGCCACCACCTCCCAGGACAGGATGGTCTATGGCTACACCTTC	CATTSQDRMVYGYTF
TRBV6-6	-	TRBJ1-1	few	TGTGCCAGCAGTCCCCGGGGTGGCACTGAAGCTTTCTTT	CASSPRGGTEAFF
TRBV7-8	TRBD1	TRBJ1-6	-	TGTGCCAGCAGCCTATCGGACAGGCAGAGACCCCTCCACTTT	CASSLSDRQRPLHF
TRBV2	-	TRBJ2-7	-	TGTGCCAGCAGTGAAGCCCGAGGGGGCGAGCAGTACTTC	CASSEARGGEQYF
TRBV10-2	-	TRBJ2-2	few	TGCGCCAGCAGTGAGTTGACCGGCTTTCTTGGACTCGGGGACACCGGGGAGCTGTTTTTT	CASSELTGFLGLGDTGELFF
TRBV19	-	TRBJ1-1	-	TGTGCCAGTAGTGCGGGACTTCCGAACACTGAAGCTTTCTTT	CASSAGLPNTEAFF
TRBV4-3	TRBD2	TRBJ2-1	-	TGCGCCAGCAGCCAATCTAGCGGGAGCTACAATGAGCAGTTCTTC	CASSQSSGSYNEQFF
TRBV10-3	-	TRBJ1-1	once	TGTGCCATCGGGTCTGGGGGGATGGAAGCTTTCTTT	CAIGSGGMEAFF
TRBV7-9	-	TRBJ1-1	few	TGTGCCAGCAGCTTAGCGTCCAATGGGGACTTGAACACTGAAGCTTTCTTT	CASSLASNGDLNTEAFF
TRBV9	TRBD1	TRBJ1-2	-	TGTGCCAGCAGCGTAGGGACAGGGAGTGGCTACACCTTC	CASSVGTGSGYTF
TRBV20-1	-	TRBJ2-1	-	TGCAGTGCTACTAGCTGGAATGAGCAGTTCTTC	CSATSWNEQFF
TRBV19	TRBD1	TRBJ2-3	-	TGTGCCAGTAGTAGGGGGACAGGGGTAAACACAGATACGCAGTATTTT	CASSRGTGVNTDTQYF